The clone carrying this TCR beta chain was counted many times. Original analysis: Amplified reference gene primers provided the basis for estimating nucleated cell counts. Clones were sequenced by immunoSEQ multiplex PCR, and TCRdb holds only the in-frame ones, with some missing. The V and J calls and clone size come from that table; D and trimming were worked out from the DNA. The repertoire holds 400,000 to 550,000 clones, with around nine tenths as singletons. This entry belongs to a study of blood T cell repertoires in COVID-19. Study information: COVID-19 samples collected from the United States, Italy and Spain covered acute and convalescent phases. Sources were T cells, B-cell-depleted T cells, or PBMCs; the material itself was cDNA or gDNA.

V was shortened by 8 bases and J by 4 bases, with 18 bases between the two germline ends. Looked up from germline, CDR1 is LNHDA and CDR2 is SQIVND (reference sequence). This CDR3 has 15 residues. The chain couples TRBV19 to TRBJ2-1; perhaps TRBD1 as D (6 bases). The specimen sequenced was peripheral blood. This receptor was taken from a woman aged 25 to 39 with acute or convalescent COVID-19. The DNA of the CDR3 is TGTGCCAGTGGGGATACAGGGCGATTTTACAATGAGCAGTTCTTC. Translated: CASGDTGRFYNEQFF.